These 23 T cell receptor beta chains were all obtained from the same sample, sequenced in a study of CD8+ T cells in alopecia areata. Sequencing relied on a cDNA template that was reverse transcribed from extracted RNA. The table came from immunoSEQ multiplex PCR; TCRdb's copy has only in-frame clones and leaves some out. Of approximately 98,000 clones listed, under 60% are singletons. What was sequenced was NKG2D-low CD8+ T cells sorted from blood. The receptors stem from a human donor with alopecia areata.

CDR3 region: CASSLAGSPGEQYF. CDR3 coding DNA: TGCGCCAGCAGCTTGGCTGGGTCCCCAGGGGAGCAGTACTTC. This chain joins TRBV5-1 and TRBJ2-7, with D perhaps matching TRBD1 (5 bases). CDR1 is SGHRS and CDR2 is YFSETQ in the germline V gene. CDR3 size: 14 residues. V was pared by 0 bases and J by 7 bases, with 14 bases between.

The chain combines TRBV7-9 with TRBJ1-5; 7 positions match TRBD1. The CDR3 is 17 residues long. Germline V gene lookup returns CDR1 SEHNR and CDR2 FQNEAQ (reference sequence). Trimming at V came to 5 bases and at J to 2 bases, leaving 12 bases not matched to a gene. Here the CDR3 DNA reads TGTGCCAGCAGCCTAACCCCCTTGACAGGGCGCAATCAGCCCCAGCATTTT. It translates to CASSLTPLTGRNQPQHF.

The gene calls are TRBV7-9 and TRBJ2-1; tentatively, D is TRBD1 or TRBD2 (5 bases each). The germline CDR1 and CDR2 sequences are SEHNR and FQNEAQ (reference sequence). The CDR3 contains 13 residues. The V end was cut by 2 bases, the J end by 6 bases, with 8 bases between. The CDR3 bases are TGTGCCAGCAGCTTACCCGGGGCCAATGAGCAGTTCTTC. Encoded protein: CASSLPGANEQFF. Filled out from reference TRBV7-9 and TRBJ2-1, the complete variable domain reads DTGVSQNPRHKITKRGQNVTFRCDPISEHNRLYWYRQTLGQGPEFLTYFQNEAQLEKSRLLSDRFSAERPKGSFSTLEIQRTEQGDSAMYLCASSLPGANEQFFGPGTRLTVL.

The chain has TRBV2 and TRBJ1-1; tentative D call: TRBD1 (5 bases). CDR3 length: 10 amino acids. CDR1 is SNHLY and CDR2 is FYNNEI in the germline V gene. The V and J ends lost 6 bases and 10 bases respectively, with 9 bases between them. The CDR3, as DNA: TGTGCCAGCAGGGGGGATAGAGCTTTCTTT. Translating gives CASRGDRAFF.

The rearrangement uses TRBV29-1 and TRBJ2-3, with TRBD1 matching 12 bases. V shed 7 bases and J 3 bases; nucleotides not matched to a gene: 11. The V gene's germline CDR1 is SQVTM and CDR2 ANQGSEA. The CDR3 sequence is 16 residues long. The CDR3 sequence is CSAWDRGLGGTDTQYF. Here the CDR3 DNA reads TGCAGCGCGTGGGACAGGGGGCTTGGTGGAACAGATACGCAGTATTTT.

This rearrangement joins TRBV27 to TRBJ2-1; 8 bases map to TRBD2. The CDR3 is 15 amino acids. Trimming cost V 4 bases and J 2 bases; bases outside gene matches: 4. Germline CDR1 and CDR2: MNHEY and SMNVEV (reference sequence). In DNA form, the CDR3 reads TGTGCCAGCAGTTCGAGCGGGGGTCCCTACAATGAGCAGTTCTTC. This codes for CASSSSGGPYNEQFF.

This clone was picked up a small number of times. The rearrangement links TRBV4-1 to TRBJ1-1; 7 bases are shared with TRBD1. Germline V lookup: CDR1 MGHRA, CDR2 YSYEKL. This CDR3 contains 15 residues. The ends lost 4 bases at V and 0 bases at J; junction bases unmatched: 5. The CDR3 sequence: CASSLQTGVNTEAFF. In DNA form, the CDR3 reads TGCGCCAGCAGCCTCCAAACAGGGGTGAACACTGAAGCTTTCTTT.

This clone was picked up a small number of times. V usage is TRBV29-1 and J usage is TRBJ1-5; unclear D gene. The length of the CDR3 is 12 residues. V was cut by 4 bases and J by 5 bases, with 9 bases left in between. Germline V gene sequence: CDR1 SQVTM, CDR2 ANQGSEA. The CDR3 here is CSVVTGDQPQHF. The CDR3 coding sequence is TGCAGCGTTGTGACCGGAGATCAGCCCCAGCATTTT.

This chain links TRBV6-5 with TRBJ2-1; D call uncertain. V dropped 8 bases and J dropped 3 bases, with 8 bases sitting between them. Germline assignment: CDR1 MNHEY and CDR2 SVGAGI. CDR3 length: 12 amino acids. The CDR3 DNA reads TGTGCCAGCGGGAAAGACTACAATGAGCAGTTCTTC. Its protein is CASGKDYNEQFF.

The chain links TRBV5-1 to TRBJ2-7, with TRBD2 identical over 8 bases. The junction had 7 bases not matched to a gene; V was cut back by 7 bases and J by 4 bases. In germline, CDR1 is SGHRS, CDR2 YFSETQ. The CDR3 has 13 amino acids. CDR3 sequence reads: CASQSGSGYEQYF. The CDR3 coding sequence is TGCGCCAGCCAAAGCGGGAGTGGTTACGAGCAGTACTTC.

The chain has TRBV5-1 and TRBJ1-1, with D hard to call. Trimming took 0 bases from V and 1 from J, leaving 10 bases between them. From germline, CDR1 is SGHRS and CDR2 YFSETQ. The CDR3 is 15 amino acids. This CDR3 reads CASSLEADGNTEAFF. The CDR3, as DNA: TGCGCCAGCAGCTTGGAAGCGGACGGGAACACTGAAGCTTTCTTT.

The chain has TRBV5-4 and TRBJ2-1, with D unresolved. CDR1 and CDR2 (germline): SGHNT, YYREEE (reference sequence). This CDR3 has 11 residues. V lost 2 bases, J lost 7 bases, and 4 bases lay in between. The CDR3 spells CASSLANEQFF. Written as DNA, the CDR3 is TGTGCCAGCAGCTTAGCGAATGAGCAGTTCTTC.

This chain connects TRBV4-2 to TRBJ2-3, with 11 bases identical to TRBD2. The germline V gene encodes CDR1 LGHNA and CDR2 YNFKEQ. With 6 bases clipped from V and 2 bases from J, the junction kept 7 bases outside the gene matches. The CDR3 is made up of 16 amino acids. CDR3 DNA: TGTGCCAGCAGTCACAAGACTAGCGGGACCACAGATACGCAGTATTTT. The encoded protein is CASSHKTSGTTDTQYF.

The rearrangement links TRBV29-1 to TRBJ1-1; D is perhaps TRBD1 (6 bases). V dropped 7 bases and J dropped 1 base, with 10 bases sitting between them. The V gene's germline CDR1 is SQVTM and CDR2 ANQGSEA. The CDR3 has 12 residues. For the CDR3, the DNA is TGCAGCGCCCCGACAGGGAACACTGAAGCTTTCTTT. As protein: CSAPTGNTEAFF.

In DNA, the CDR3 is TGTGCCAGCAGTTTATCGGTCACGGGTGAGCAGTACTTC. It translates to CASSLSVTGEQYF. V and J are TRBV27 and TRBJ2-7; D is unresolved. CDR1 is MNHEY and CDR2 is SMNVEV in the germline V gene (reference sequence). The ends were cut back, 0 bases at V and 7 bases at J, with 10 bases in the middle. This CDR3 comprises 13 residues.

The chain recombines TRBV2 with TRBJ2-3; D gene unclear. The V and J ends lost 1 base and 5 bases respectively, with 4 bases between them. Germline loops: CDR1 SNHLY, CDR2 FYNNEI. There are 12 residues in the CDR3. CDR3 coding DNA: TGTGCCAGCAGTGAAGACGGAGATACGCAGTATTTT. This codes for CASSEDGDTQYF.

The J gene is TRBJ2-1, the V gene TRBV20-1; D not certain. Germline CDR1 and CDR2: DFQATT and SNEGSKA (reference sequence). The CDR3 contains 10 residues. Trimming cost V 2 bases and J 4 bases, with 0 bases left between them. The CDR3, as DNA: TGCAGTGCTAGATACAATGAGCAGTTCTTC. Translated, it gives CSARYNEQFF.

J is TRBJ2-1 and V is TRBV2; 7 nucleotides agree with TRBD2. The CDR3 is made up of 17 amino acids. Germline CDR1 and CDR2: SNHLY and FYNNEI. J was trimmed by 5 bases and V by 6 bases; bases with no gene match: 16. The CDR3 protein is CASRDRGAGVRHNEQFF. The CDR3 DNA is TGTGCCAGCAGGGACCGAGGGGCGGGAGTAAGGCACAATGAGCAGTTCTTC.

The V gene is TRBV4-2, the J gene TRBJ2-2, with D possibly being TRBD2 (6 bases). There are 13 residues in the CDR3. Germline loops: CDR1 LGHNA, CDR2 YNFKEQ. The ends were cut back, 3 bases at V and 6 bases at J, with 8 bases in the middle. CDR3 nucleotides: TGTGCCAGCAGCCAGGAGGGGCCCGGGGAGCTGTTTTTT. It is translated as CASSQEGPGELFF.

Here the CDR3 DNA reads TGCAGCGTTGAACGGGGGAATGGCTACACCTTC. It is translated as CSVERGNGYTF. The gene calls are TRBV29-1 and TRBJ1-2; tentative D call: TRBD1 (5 bases). This CDR3 spans 11 amino acids. Trimming pared 2 bases from V and 6 bases from J, leaving 7 bases between. CDR1 and CDR2 from the germline V gene are SQVTM and ANQGSEA.

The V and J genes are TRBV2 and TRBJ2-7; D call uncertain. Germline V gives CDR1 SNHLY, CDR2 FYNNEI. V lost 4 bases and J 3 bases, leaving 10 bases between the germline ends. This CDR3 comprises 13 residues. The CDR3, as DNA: TGTGCCAGCAGTGTTAGGGAACACTACGAGCAGTACTTC. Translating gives CASSVREHYEQYF.

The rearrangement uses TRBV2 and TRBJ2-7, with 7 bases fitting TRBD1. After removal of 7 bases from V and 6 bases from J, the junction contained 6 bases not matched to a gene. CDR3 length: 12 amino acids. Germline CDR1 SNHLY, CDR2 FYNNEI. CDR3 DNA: TGTGCCAGCACTCAGACAGGGCTCGAGCAGTACTTC. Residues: CASTQTGLEQYF.

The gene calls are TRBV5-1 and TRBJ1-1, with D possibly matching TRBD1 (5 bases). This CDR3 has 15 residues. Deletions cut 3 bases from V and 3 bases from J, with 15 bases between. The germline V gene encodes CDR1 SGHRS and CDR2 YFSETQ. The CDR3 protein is CASSYAPGGDTEAFF. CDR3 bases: TGCGCCAGCAGCTACGCCCCGGGAGGGGACACTGAAGCTTTCTTT. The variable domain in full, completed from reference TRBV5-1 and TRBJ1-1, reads KAGVTQTPRYLIKTRGQQVTLSCSPISGHRSVSWYQQTPGQGLQFLFEYFSETQRNKGNFPGRFSGRQFSNSRSEMNVSTLELGDSALYLCASSYAPGGDTEAFFGQGTRLTVV.